This T cell receptor beta chain is drawn from a study of T cell responses to AZD1222 COVID-19 vaccine. Germline values: CDR1 MNHEY, CDR2 SVGAGI. Losses at the gene ends were 5 bases for V and 7 bases for J; bases not matched to a gene: 13. This CDR3 has 15 residues. This clone was counted a single time. The antigen is not known. Using immunoSEQ multiplex PCR, the repertoire was profiled, and TCRdb retains in-frame clones only, with some absent. The sample lists 100,000 or so clones; about 88% were seen once. Study findings and constraints: Spike as a whole was targeted by vaccine-associated CD4 TCRs, dominant at 160-218 and 743-854. Possibly, clonal diversity was underestimated; donors were largely white British and included more females. Scientists sampled the repertoires only once the peak T cell response had passed.

This chain joins TRBV6-5 and TRBJ2-7; 8 nucleotides align to TRBD1. This TCR derives from an adult in good health. The sample consisted of peripheral blood, taken on day 0 of AZD1222 vaccination. CDR3: CASSIYQTGVGEQYF. In DNA, the CDR3 is TGTGCCAGCAGTATTTATCAGACAGGGGTGGGTGAGCAGTACTTC.